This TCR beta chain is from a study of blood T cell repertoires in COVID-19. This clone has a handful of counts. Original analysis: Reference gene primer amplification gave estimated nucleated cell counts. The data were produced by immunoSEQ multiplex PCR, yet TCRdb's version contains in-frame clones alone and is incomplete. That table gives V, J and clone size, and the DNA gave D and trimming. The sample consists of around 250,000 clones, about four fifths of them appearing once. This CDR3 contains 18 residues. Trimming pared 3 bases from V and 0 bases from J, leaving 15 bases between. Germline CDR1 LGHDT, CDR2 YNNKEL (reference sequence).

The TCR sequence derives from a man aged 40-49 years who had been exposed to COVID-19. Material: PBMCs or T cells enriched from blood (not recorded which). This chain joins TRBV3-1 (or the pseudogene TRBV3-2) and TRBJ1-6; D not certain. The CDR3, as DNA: TGTGCCAGCAGCCATCCAGCAGACGGGAGCTCCTATAATTCACCCCTCCACTTT. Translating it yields CASSHPADGSSYNSPLHF.